A selection of T cell receptor beta chains follows, all from one sample in a study of stem cell transplantation in POMP-related autoinflammatory disease. Data came from immunoSEQ multiplex PCR; TCRdb stores just in-frame clones and leaves some out. The sample carries tens of thousands of clones, about nine tenths recorded once. The sequencing here drew on CD4+ T cells from PBMCs, taken after stem cell transplantation. These receptors were taken from a human patient with POMP-related autoinflammation and immune dysregulation (PRAID). Some T cells could come from the graft donor. CDR3s include the opening cysteine and the closing phenylalanine or tryptophan. A D gene is named only where the DNA matches it firmly. Size values are once, few and many counts, or a class for expanded clones, and some rows have none.

d_gene	abundance	j_gene	v_gene	CDR3nt	CDR3aa
TRBD2	.	TRBJ2-7	TRBV4-2	TGTGCCAGCAGCCAACAAATAGCGGGGTCTTTATACGAGCAGTACTTC	CASSQQIAGSLYEQYF
TRBD1	few	TRBJ2-2	TRBV7-9	TGTGCCAGCAGCTTTTATCGGGACAGGGGGCGCGGGCCCGGGGAGCTGTTTTTT	CASSFYRDRGRGPGELFF
.	.	TRBJ2-1	TRBV6-5	TGTGCCAGCATGGGCGGGGTGGATGAGCAGTTCTTC	CASMGGVDEQFF
.	.	TRBJ2-1	TRBV5-1	TGCGCCAGCAGCTTGGGCGCCTACAATGAGCAGTTCTTC	CASSLGAYNEQFF
.	.	TRBJ2-7	TRBV5-1	TGCGCCAGCAGGTACCGGGACGGACTCTACGAGCAGTACTTC	CASRYRDGLYEQYF
.	once	TRBJ2-3	TRBV19	TGTGCCAGTAGTCGCCGGCTAAGCACAGATACGCAGTATTTT	CASSRRLSTDTQYF
.	.	TRBJ1-5	TRBV6-2/TRBV6-3	TGTGCCAGCAGTTATGGGATGCAGGGAAATCAGCCCCAGCATTTT	CASSYGMQGNQPQHF
.	.	TRBJ2-1	TRBV5-1	TGCGCCAGCAGCTTGGACAGGGCGACAAACAATGAGCAGTTCTTC	CASSLDRATNNEQFF
TRBD2	.	TRBJ2-2	TRBV4-1	TGCGCCAGCAGCGGACGGACTAGCGGGAGCCCGAACACCGGGGAGCTGTTTTTT	CASSGRTSGSPNTGELFF
.	.	TRBJ2-5	TRBV20-1	TGCAGTGCTAGTTCCAGACTCCAAGAGACCCAGTACTTC	CSASSRLQETQYF
TRBD1	.	TRBJ1-6	TRBV19	TGTGCCAGTAGTATCGGGACAGGGAATTCACCCCTCCACTTT	CASSIGTGNSPLHF
TRBD2	.	TRBJ2-3	TRBV2	TGTGCCAGCAGTTTGGGACTAGCGGGAGCAGATACGCAGTATTTT	CASSLGLAGADTQYF
TRBD1	.	TRBJ1-5	TRBV2	TGTGCCAGCAGTGGGACAGGGGGCCGGCCCCAGCATTTT	CASSGTGGRPQHF
.	.	TRBJ1-1	TRBV4-1	TGCGCCAGCAGCCAAGTTGCAGGTGAAGCTTTCTTT	CASSQVAGEAFF
.	.	TRBJ1-6	TRBV2	TGTGCCACTTTACGACACACTAATTCACCCCTCCACTTT	CATLRHTNSPLHF
TRBD2	.	TRBJ2-1	TRBV3-1/TRBV3-2	TGTGCCAGCAGCCAAGTTAGCGGGGGTTATAATGAGCAGTTCTTC	CASSQVSGGYNEQFF
TRBD1	.	TRBJ2-1	TRBV15	TGTGCCACCAGCAAAGAACCGGACAGGGACAATGAGCAGTTCTTC	CATSKEPDRDNEQFF
TRBD1	.	TRBJ2-1	TRBV25-1	TGTGCCAGCAGTAGGTGGGCCTCGACAGGGGGGGGTGAGCAGTTCTTC	CASSRWASTGGGEQFF
TRBD2	once	TRBJ2-3	TRBV3-1/TRBV3-2	TGTGCCAGCAGCCAAGATTCCCCACTAGCGGGGGTTTTAGATACGCAGTATTTT	CASSQDSPLAGVLDTQYF
.	.	TRBJ1-3	TRBV5-4	TGTGCCAGCAGCCCCGGACGGAGCTCTGGAAACACCATATATTTT	CASSPGRSSGNTIYF
.	.	TRBJ1-1	TRBV6-2/TRBV6-3	TGTGCCAGCAGTCTCAATACCGCGAACACTGAAGCTTTCTTT	CASSLNTANTEAFF
TRBD2	.	TRBJ2-1	TRBV28	TGTGCCAGCGCACCGCTGGGAGGGATGTTCTTC	CASAPLGGMFF
TRBD1	.	TRBJ1-2	TRBV28	TGTGCCAGCAGACTATCAGGGGGCACTGGCTACACCTTC	CASRLSGGTGYTF
.	.	TRBJ1-2	TRBV7-8	TGTGCCAGCAGCTCAAGGGCTGCCGCCTATGGCTACACCTTC	CASSSRAAAYGYTF
.	.	TRBJ1-2	TRBV5-1	TGCGCCAGCAGCTTGGGGCGGGCGGACTATGGCTACACCTTC	CASSLGRADYGYTF
.	once	TRBJ1-6	TRBV20-1	TGCAGTGCTAGACTTAATTCACCCCTCCACTTT	CSARLNSPLHF
.	.	TRBJ1-2	TRBV28	TGTGCCAGCAGTTTACTGGGGCGAGACTATGGCTACACCTTC	CASSLLGRDYGYTF
.	.	TRBJ2-2	TRBV2	TGTGCCAGCAGTGAGCGGGGAGTAGGCACCGGGGAGCTGTTTTTT	CASSERGVGTGELFF
TRBD1	once	TRBJ2-1	TRBV6-5	TGTGCCAGCACCAACCCCGGGACAGGGAGCAATGAGCAGTTCTTC	CASTNPGTGSNEQFF
.	.	TRBJ1-4	TRBV4-1	TGCGCCAGCAGCCAAGAGGTCTCCCGGGCTGAAAAACTGTTTTTT	CASSQEVSRAEKLFF
.	once	TRBJ2-2	TRBV28	TGTGCCAGCAGTTTGGTCCGGAACACATTCAACACCGGGGAGCTGTTTTTT	CASSLVRNTFNTGELFF
TRBD2	.	TRBJ2-3	TRBV6-6	TGTGCCAGCAGGACGACTAGCGGGGCAGATACGCAGTATTTT	CASRTTSGADTQYF
.	.	TRBJ1-3	TRBV6-5	TGTGCCAGCAGCCTACTCGGGAACTCTGGAAACACCATATATTTT	CASSLLGNSGNTIYF
.	.	TRBJ2-7	TRBV11-2	TGTGCCAGCAGCTTAACTGACGACGAGCAGTACTTC	CASSLTDDEQYF
.	few	TRBJ2-2	TRBV18	TGTGCCAGCTCGCTGGACAGAGCGAACACCGGGGAGCTGTTTTTT	CASSLDRANTGELFF
TRBD2	.	TRBJ2-3	TRBV7-2	TGTGCCAGCAGCTTCGGTTTAGCGGGAGCAGATACGCAGTATTTT	CASSFGLAGADTQYF
.	.	TRBJ2-1	TRBV29-1	TGCAGCATACCGAGGCGGGGGCCATCCTACAATGAGCAGTTCTTC	CSIPRRGPSYNEQFF
.	few	TRBJ1-6	TRBV7-9	TGTGCCAGCAGCTACAGCCTTAGGGGGGATAATTCACCCCTCCACTTT	CASSYSLRGDNSPLHF
TRBD2	.	TRBJ2-1	TRBV5-1	TGCGCCAGCAGGGCGGTAGCGGGGGATTCCTACAATGAGCAGTTCTTC	CASRAVAGDSYNEQFF
.	.	TRBJ1-3	TRBV3-1/TRBV3-2	TGTGCCAGCAGCCAAGATATCGCAGCCTTAAACGGAAACACCATATATTTT	CASSQDIAALNGNTIYF
.	once	TRBJ2-4	TRBV6-5	TGTGCCAGCAGTTACTCGTCTTGGGGCAAAAACATTCAGTACTTC	CASSYSSWGKNIQYF
.	.	TRBJ2-7	TRBV4-1	TGCGCCAGCAGCCAAGAGGATCTCCAAACGGGGGAGCAGTACTTC	CASSQEDLQTGEQYF
.	.	TRBJ2-1	TRBV7-9	TGTGCCAGCAGCTTAGCTAGCCTAGCCGTTAACTACAATGAGCAGTTCTTC	CASSLASLAVNYNEQFF
TRBD2	.	TRBJ2-1	TRBV10-3	TGTGCCATCAGACCGACTAGCGGGAGAATCCACAATGAGCAGTTCTTC	CAIRPTSGRIHNEQFF
TRBD1	.	TRBJ1-1	TRBV28	TGTGCCAGCAGATCGACAGGGGGCGTATACACTGAAGCTTTCTTT	CASRSTGGVYTEAFF
.	.	TRBJ2-5	TRBV7-8	TGTGCCAGCAGCTTAGGGAGCCAAGAGACCCAGTACTTC	CASSLGSQETQYF
TRBD2	.	TRBJ2-5	TRBV7-7	TGTGCCAGCAGCTTAGGGGGGGGGTACCAAGAGACCCAGTACTTC	CASSLGGGYQETQYF
TRBD2	.	TRBJ2-7	TRBV5-6	TGTGCCAGCAGCTTGCTAGCGGGGGCCTTCTACGAGCAGTACTTC	CASSLLAGAFYEQYF
TRBD2	.	TRBJ2-3	TRBV24-1	TGTGCCACCAGTGGGGCAGCGGGAGGGCCCCGTGCCACAGATACGCAGTATTTT	CATSGAAGGPRATDTQYF
TRBD1	.	TRBJ1-4	TRBV28	TGTGCCAGCAGTTTCACAGGGGCGCAGTATGAAAAACTGTTTTTT	CASSFTGAQYEKLFF
.	.	TRBJ1-2	TRBV5-4	TGTGCCAGCAGCTTGCCGGGGCCAGGAGGCTACACCTTC	CASSLPGPGGYTF
.	.	TRBJ2-3	TRBV24-1	TGTGCCACCAGTGATTTGCACGATACGCAGTATTTT	CATSDLHDTQYF
TRBD1	.	TRBJ2-1	TRBV5-1	TGCGCCAGCAGCTTGTTCGGACAGGGAACCTCCAATGAGCAGTTCTTC	CASSLFGQGTSNEQFF